The 6 T cell receptor beta chains presented below share a single source sample, sequenced in a study of blood T cell repertoires in COVID-19. Here immunoSEQ multiplex PCR was the method, and the copy in TCRdb shows in-frame clones only, minus some. Among some 240,000 clones listed, about 86% were seen once. The specimen was PBMCs or T cells enriched from blood (not recorded which). The origin of the receptors is a woman between 35 and 50 years old with acute COVID-19.

The V call is TRBV12-5, the J call TRBJ2-1; 8 bases map to TRBD1. The CDR3 loop spans 18 amino acids. In germline, CDR1 is LGHNT, CDR2 FRNRAP. With V trimmed by 7 bases and J by 4 bases, 18 bases remained unmatched. The CDR3 reads CASARTGNPSTPYNEQFF. As DNA, the CDR3 is TGTGCTAGTGCCAGGACAGGGAACCCCTCTACTCCATACAATGAGCAGTTCTTC.

This sequence joins TRBV3-1 (or the pseudogene TRBV3-2) and TRBJ2-7; 12 nucleotides line up with TRBD2. CDR1 LGHDT and CDR2 YNNKEL come from the germline V gene (reference sequence). The CDR3 contains 16 residues. The J segment lost 6 bases and the V segment lost 4 bases, leaving 10 bases of the junction unmatched. The CDR3 nucleotides are TGTGCCAGCAGCCTCGGACTAGCGGGGACGTCTGGCGAGCAGTACTTC. Protein: CASSLGLAGTSGEQYF.

V is TRBV25-1 and J is TRBJ2-1; 14 bases fit TRBD2. CDR1 and CDR2 from the germline V gene are MGHDK and SYGVNS. With 4 bases clipped from V and 4 bases from J, the junction kept 3 bases outside the gene matches. The CDR3 is 16 amino acids. The chain's CDR3 is CASSAGTSGSYNEQFF. CDR3 bases: TGTGCCAGCAGTGCCGGGACTAGCGGGAGTTACAATGAGCAGTTCTTC. Filled out from reference TRBV25-1 and TRBJ2-1, the complete variable domain reads EADIYQTPRYLVIGTGKKITLECSQTMGHDKMYWYQQDPGMELHLIHYSYGVNSTEKGDLSSESTVSRIRTEHFPLTLESARPSHTSQYLCASSAGTSGSYNEQFFGPGTRLTVL.

The CDR3 loop is CASSLDRGRGNEQFF. CDR3 DNA sequence: TGTGCCAGCAGCTTGGACAGGGGAAGAGGCAATGAGCAGTTCTTC. The chain uses TRBV5-6 and TRBJ2-1, with 7 bases identical to TRBD1. The CDR3 totals 15 residues. Losses at the gene ends were 0 bases for V and 6 bases for J; bases not matched to a gene: 6. Germline-derived CDR1 and CDR2 are SGHDT and YYEEEE.

V and J are TRBV6-5 and TRBJ2-1; 7 bases are a match to TRBD1. The CDR3 covers 12 residues. Per the germline V gene, CDR1 is MNHEY and CDR2 is SVGAGI. V gave up 4 bases and J gave up 7 bases; unmatched junction bases: 1. CDR3: CASSLTGNEQFF. CDR3 in DNA: TGTGCCAGCAGTTTGACAGGGAATGAGCAGTTCTTC.

The chain joins TRBV5-8 to TRBJ1-2; 9 bases match TRBD1. Germline V gene data show CDR1 as SGHTS and CDR2 as YDEGEE. The V gene end was trimmed by 4 bases and the J gene end by 0 bases; junction bases not matched to a gene: 4. The CDR3 is made up of 15 amino acids. CDR3 in amino acids: CASSPYRGPNYGYTF. The CDR3 DNA sequence: TGTGCCAGCAGCCCGTACAGGGGGCCTAACTATGGCTACACCTTC. Variable domain in full (rest from reference TRBV5-8 and TRBJ1-2): EAGVTQSPTHLIKTRGQQATLRCSPISGHTSVYWYQQALGLGLQFLLWYDEGEERNRGNFPPRFSGRQFPNYSSELNVNALELEDSALYLCASSPYRGPNYGYTFGSGTRLTVV.